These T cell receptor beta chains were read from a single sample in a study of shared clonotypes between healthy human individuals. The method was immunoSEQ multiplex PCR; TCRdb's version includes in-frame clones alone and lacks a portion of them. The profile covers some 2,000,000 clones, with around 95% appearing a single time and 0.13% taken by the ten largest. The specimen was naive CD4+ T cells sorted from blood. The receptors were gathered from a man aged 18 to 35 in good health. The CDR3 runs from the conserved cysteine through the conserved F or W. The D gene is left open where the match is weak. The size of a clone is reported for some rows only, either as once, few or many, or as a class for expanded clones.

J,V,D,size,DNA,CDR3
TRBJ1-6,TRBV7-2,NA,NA,TGTGCCAGCAGCTTAGAACCCAGGGGCCCTGGGCGAGGCTCACCCCTCCACTTT,CASSLEPRGPGRGSPLHF
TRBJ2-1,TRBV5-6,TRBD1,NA,TGTGCCAGCAGCCTCCCCTACGGGACAGCTTCCTACAATGAGCAGTTCTTC,CASSLPYGTASYNEQFF
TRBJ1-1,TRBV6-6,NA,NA,TGTGCCAGCATAGTAGGGTGGGGCACTGAAGCTTTCTTT,CASIVGWGTEAFF
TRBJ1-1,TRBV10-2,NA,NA,TGCGCCAGCAGTGGAGCAGCGAACACTGAAGCTTTCTTT,CASSGAANTEAFF
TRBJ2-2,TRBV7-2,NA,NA,TGTGCCAGCAGCCCGGTCGGCGGGGAGCTGTTTTTT,CASSPVGGELFF
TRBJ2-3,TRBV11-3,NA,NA,TGTGCCAGCAGCTTAGGCGGACAGAGCACAGATACGCAGTATTTT,CASSLGGQSTDTQYF
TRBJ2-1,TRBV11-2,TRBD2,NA,TGTGCCAGCGGGAGTATAGCGGGAGCGGGCAATGAGCAGTTCTTC,CASGSIAGAGNEQFF
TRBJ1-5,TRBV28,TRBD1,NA,TGTGCCAGCAGTTCCAGACAGGGTTACAATCAGCCCCAGCATTTT,CASSSRQGYNQPQHF
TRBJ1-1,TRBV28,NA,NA,TGTGCCAGCAGTACACGGACACGGAAAGTCACCGAAGCTTTCTTT,CASSTRTRKVTEAFF
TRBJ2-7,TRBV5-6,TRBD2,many,TGTGCCAGCAGCCCGGGACTAGCGGGGTACGAGCAGTACTTC,CASSPGLAGYEQYF
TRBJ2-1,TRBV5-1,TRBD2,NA,TGCGCCAGCAGCTTGGGACTAGCCCTCTACAATGAGCAGTTCTTC,CASSLGLALYNEQFF
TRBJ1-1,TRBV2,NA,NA,TGTGCCAGCAGCTCTGAAGGGGGTGGAACTGAAGCTTTCTTT,CASSSEGGGTEAFF
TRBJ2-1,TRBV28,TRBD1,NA,TGTGCCAGCAGTTCCTCCGGGACAGGGGACTACAATGAGCAGTTCTTC,CASSSSGTGDYNEQFF